The present TCR beta chain was sequenced within a study of blood T cell repertoires in COVID-19. Across the study: The samples span acute and convalescent COVID-19 from the United States, Italy and Spain. Sample material is recorded as cDNA or gDNA derived from T cells, B-cell-depleted T cells, or PBMCs.

In the authors' methods: Amplification with reference gene primers provided the estimates of nucleated cell counts. Using immunoSEQ multiplex PCR, the repertoire was profiled, and TCRdb retains in-frame clones only, with some absent. V and J calls and clone size are those listed in that table; D and trimming were worked out from the DNA. Among approximately 62,000 clones listed, approximately 80% were seen once. CDR1 is SGHRS, CDR2 YFSETQ, per germline. The CDR3 runs to 12 residues. V lost 4 bases to trimming and J lost 6 bases, with 10 bases between them. The receptor's source is a woman aged 50 to 65 with active or convalescent COVID-19. The chain carries TRBV5-1 and TRBJ1-2, with D possibly matching TRBD1 (5 bases). Source material: peripheral blood. This CDR3 is CASSLRGDGYTF. The CDR3, as DNA: TGCGCCAGCAGCCTCCGGGGGGATGGCTACACCTTC.